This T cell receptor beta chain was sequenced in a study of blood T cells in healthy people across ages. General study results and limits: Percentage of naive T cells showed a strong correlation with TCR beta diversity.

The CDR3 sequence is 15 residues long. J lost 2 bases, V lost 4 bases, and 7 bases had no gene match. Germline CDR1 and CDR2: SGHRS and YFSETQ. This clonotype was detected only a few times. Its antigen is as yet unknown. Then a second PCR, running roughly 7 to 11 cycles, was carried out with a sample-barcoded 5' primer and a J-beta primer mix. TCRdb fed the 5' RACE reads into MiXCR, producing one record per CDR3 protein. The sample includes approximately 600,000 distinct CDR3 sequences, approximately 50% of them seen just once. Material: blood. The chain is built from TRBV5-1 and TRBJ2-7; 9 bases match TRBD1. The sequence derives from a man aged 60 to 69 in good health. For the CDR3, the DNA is TGCGCCAGCAGCCCCGGGACAGGGCGGACCTACGAGCAGTACTTC. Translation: CASSPGTGRTYEQYF.